One and the same sample provided the 8 T cell receptor beta chains below, sequenced in a study of CD8+ T cells in alopecia areata. It was cDNA, reverse transcribed from extracted RNA, that served as the sequencing template. Assay: immunoSEQ multiplex PCR; the TCRdb copy retains only in-frame clones and omits some. This table has 100,000 to 150,000 clones, roughly 54% appearing once. Specimen: CD4+ T cells sorted from blood, collected at week 0. These receptors all come from a human donor with alopecia areata.

This chain joins TRBV5-1 and TRBJ2-3; 9 bases are a match to TRBD1. Germline V gene lookup returns CDR1 SGHRS and CDR2 YFSETQ. The CDR3 is made up of 14 amino acids. J gave up 6 bases and V 0 bases, and 2 bases lay outside the gene matches. CDR3 nucleotide sequence: TGCGCCAGCAGCTTGGGACAGGGGGAGGATACGCAGTATTTT. Protein: CASSLGQGEDTQYF.

The rearrangement uses TRBV5-4 and TRBJ2-3; the D call may be TRBD1 or TRBD2 (6 bases each). The CDR3 totals 14 residues. Between the trimmed V and J ends, which lost 2 bases and 5 bases, there was a span of 12 bases. Germline CDR1 is SGHNT and CDR2 is YYREEE (reference sequence). The CDR3 nucleotides are TGTGCCAGCAGCTTAGGGGGGCCTGGAGATACGCAGTATTTT. Amino acids: CASSLGGPGDTQYF.

A few counts support this clone. The gene calls are TRBV10-3 and TRBJ2-2, with D perhaps matching TRBD1 or TRBD2 (5 bases each). The ends were cut back, 4 bases at V and 1 base at J, with 10 bases in the middle. Germline V gene lookup returns CDR1 ENHRY and CDR2 SYGVKD. The CDR3 has 15 amino acids. CDR3 coding DNA: TGTGCCATCAGTGTGAGAGGGGAGAACACCGGGGAGCTGTTTTTT. Its translation: CAISVRGENTGELFF.

The chain joins TRBV4-3 to TRBJ2-2; a weak D match, TRBD1 (6 bases). Looked up from germline, CDR1 is LGHNA and CDR2 is YSLEER. The V gene lost 0 bases and the J gene lost 2 bases, with 13 bases spanning the gap. The CDR3 runs 17 residues. CDR3 sequence (DNA): TGCGCCAGCAGCCAAGATCCCGGACAGTTTAACACCGGGGAGCTGTTTTTT. Translation gives CASSQDPGQFNTGELFF.

This clone was counted a single time. The chain employs TRBV4-3 and TRBJ2-3; D gene uncertain. The CDR3 is 13 residues long. V was cut by 2 bases and J by 6 bases, with 9 bases left in between. Germline CDR1 LGHNA, CDR2 YSLEER. The CDR3 here is CASSQWVKDTQYF. CDR3 nucleotide sequence: TGCGCCAGCAGCCAATGGGTAAAGGATACGCAGTATTTT.

There are a few counts of this clone. V usage is TRBV7-2 and J usage is TRBJ2-3, with TRBD2 as a possible D gene (5 bases). The V and J ends lost 1 base and 1 base respectively, with 9 bases between them. The CDR3 covers 15 residues. Germline assignment: CDR1 SGHTA and CDR2 FQGNSA. The CDR3 region is CASSLESGRTDTQYF. The CDR3 nucleotides read TGTGCCAGCAGCTTAGAAAGCGGTCGCACAGATACGCAGTATTTT.

V gene TRBV5-4 combines with J gene TRBJ2-4, with 10 bases matching TRBD1. J was trimmed by 11 bases and V by 0 bases; bases with no gene match: 11. In germline, CDR1 is SGHNT, CDR2 YYREEE (reference sequence). This CDR3 contains 16 residues. Here the CDR3 DNA reads TGTGCCAGCAGCTTGGATAGGGGACAGGGGCCCCGTGTTCAGTACTTC. It is translated as CASSLDRGQGPRVQYF.

The V call is TRBV4-2, the J call TRBJ2-5, with 7 nucleotides matching TRBD2. The junction had 3 bases not matched to a gene; V was cut back by 3 bases and J by 2 bases. The CDR3 consists of 14 residues. Germline CDR1 and CDR2: LGHNA and YNFKEQ. The CDR3 DNA reads as TGTGCCAGCAGCCAGGGGACTAAGCAAGAGACCCAGTACTTC. It specifies CASSQGTKQETQYF.